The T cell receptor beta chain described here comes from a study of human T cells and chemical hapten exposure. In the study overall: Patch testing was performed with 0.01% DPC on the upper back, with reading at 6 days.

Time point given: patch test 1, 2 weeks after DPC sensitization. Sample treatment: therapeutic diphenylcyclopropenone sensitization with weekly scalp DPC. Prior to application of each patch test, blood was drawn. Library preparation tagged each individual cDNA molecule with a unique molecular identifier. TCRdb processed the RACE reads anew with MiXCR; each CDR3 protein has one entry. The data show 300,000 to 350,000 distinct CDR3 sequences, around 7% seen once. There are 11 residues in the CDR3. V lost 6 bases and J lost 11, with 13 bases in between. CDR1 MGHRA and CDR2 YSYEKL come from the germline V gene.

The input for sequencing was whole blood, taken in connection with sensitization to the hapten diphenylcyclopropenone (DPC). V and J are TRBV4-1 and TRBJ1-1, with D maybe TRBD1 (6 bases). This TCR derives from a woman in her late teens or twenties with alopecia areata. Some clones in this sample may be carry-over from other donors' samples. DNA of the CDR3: TGCGCCAGCAGTTGGGGGCGCGATGCTTTCTTT. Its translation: CASSWGRDAFF.